Listed here are 32 T cell receptor beta chains from one sample, sequenced in a study of cytomegalovirus exposure and HLA in healthy donors. 60 Vbeta and 13 Jbeta primers were used in PCR. Data came from immunoSEQ multiplex PCR; TCRdb stores just in-frame clones and leaves some out. The sample consists of 140,000 to 150,000 clones, 75% to 80% of them appearing once. Source material: PBMCs. These TCRs come from a male donor in good health and CMV-seronegative.

V and J are TRBV19 and TRBJ1-5; the match to TRBD1 covers 9 bases. This CDR3 has 12 amino acids. Germline CDR1 reads LNHDA; CDR2 reads SQIVND (reference sequence). J gave up 9 bases and V 7 bases, and 4 bases lay outside the gene matches. The CDR3 DNA sequence: TGTGCCAGTACCACAGGGGGCCGGCCCCAGCATTTT. It codes for CASTTGGRPQHF. The entire variable domain, with the rest obtained from reference TRBV19 and TRBJ1-5, is as follows: DGGITQSPKYLFRKEGQNVTLSCEQNLNHDAMYWYRQDPGQGLRLIYYSQIVNDFQKGDIAEGYSVSREKKESFPLTVTSAQKNPTAFYLCASTTGGRPQHFGDGTRLSIL.

This clone was counted only a few times. This chain connects TRBV14 to TRBJ2-7; a possible D gene is TRBD1 (6 bases). The CDR3 consists of 15 residues. The V and J ends lost 2 bases and 4 bases respectively, with 15 bases between them. Germline-derived CDR1 and CDR2 are SGHDN and FVKESK. CDR3 DNA: TGTGCCAGCAGCCAAAGAACCAGGGGTGGATACGAGCAGTACTTC. Amino acids: CASSQRTRGGYEQYF.

CDR3 protein: CAWSGPGTPYSNQPQHF. In DNA, the CDR3 is TGTGCCTGGAGCGGCCCCGGGACACCGTATAGCAATCAGCCCCAGCATTTT. V and J are TRBV30 and TRBJ1-5; D perhaps matches TRBD1 (6 bases). Germline CDR1 and CDR2: GTSNPN and SVGIG (reference sequence). V shed 3 bases and J shed 0 bases, with 18 bases lying between them. This CDR3 is 17 amino acids long.

This sequence joins TRBV5-8 and TRBJ1-2; 8 bases are a match to TRBD1. J gave up 3 bases and V 4 bases, and 11 bases lay outside the gene matches. Germline values: CDR1 SGHTS, CDR2 YDEGEE. The CDR3 sequence is 16 residues long. The CDR3 is CASSPLGRGQDYGYTF. The CDR3 coding sequence is TGTGCCAGCAGCCCGCTGGGCAGGGGGCAGGACTATGGCTACACCTTC.

The V gene is TRBV29-1, the J gene TRBJ1-1; 9 bases match TRBD1. V shed 4 bases, J shed 4 bases, and the junction held 7 bases outside the gene matches. Germline CDR1 is SQVTM and CDR2 is ANQGSEA. The CDR3 is made up of 14 amino acids. The CDR3 region is CSVGWTGEGTEAFF. In nucleotides, the CDR3 is TGCAGCGTTGGCTGGACAGGGGAGGGCACTGAAGCTTTCTTT. The full variable domain, in which reference TRBV29-1 and TRBJ1-1 provide the parts outside the CDR3, is SAVISQKPSRDICQRGTSLTIQCQVDSQVTMMFWYRQQPGQSLTLIATANQGSEATYESGFVIDKFPISRPNLTFSTLTVSNMSPEDSSIYLCSVGWTGEGTEAFFGQGTRLTVV.

This chain connects TRBV4-1 to TRBJ2-7; D perhaps matches TRBD1 (6 bases). Germline V gene lookup returns CDR1 MGHRA and CDR2 YSYEKL. V was trimmed by 1 base and J by 6 bases, leaving 16 bases between them. This CDR3 is 15 amino acids long. The CDR3 reads CASSQGITGYGEQYF. The CDR3 DNA reads as TGCGCCAGCAGCCAAGGCATTACAGGGTATGGCGAGCAGTACTTC.

V is TRBV7-9 and J is TRBJ2-2, with D possibly matching TRBD2 (5 bases). The CDR3 covers 16 residues. With 5 bases removed from V and 4 bases from J, the gap between germline ends came to 17 bases. Germline CDR1 and CDR2: SEHNR and FQNEAQ (reference sequence). Here the CDR3 DNA reads TGTGCCAGCAGCCCTCCCGGGGTAGCGAGCACCGGGGAGCTGTTTTTT. Translating it yields CASSPPGVASTGELFF.

In its sample, this clone was seen a few times. The chain combines TRBV6-1 with TRBJ1-2, with D unresolved. V lost 5 bases, J lost 4 bases, and 14 bases lay in between. Germline V gene lookup returns CDR1 MNHNS and CDR2 SASEGT. The CDR3 is 14 amino acids. CDR3 residues: CASSSWSSGYGYTF. The CDR3 DNA is TGTGCCAGCAGTTCCTGGTCCTCGGGCTATGGCTACACCTTC.

The chain has TRBV4-2 and TRBJ1-6, with TRBD1 matching over 10 bases. After removal of 3 bases from V and 7 bases from J, the junction contained 3 bases not matched to a gene. The germline gives CDR1 LGHNA, CDR2 YNFKEQ. CDR3 length: 15 residues. CDR3 amino acids: CASSQGTGDNSPLHF. The DNA for the CDR3 is TGTGCCAGCAGCCAGGGGACAGGGGACAATTCACCCCTCCACTTT.

V is TRBV5-1 and J is TRBJ2-3, with 8 bases that match TRBD1. Germline V gives CDR1 SGHRS, CDR2 YFSETQ. With 4 bases clipped from V and 4 bases from J, the junction kept 8 bases outside the gene matches. The CDR3 is 15 amino acids. The CDR3 DNA is TGCGCCAGCAGCACAGGGGGGACGGTCTCAGATACGCAGTATTTT. Translation: CASSTGGTVSDTQYF.

The genes are TRBV11-2 and TRBJ2-7, with TRBD2 as a possible D gene (6 bases). This CDR3 contains 15 residues. In germline, CDR1 is SGHAT, CDR2 FQNNGV. Trimming removed 1 base from V and 4 bases from J, with 14 bases in between. The CDR3 DNA reads TGTGCCAGCAGCTTAGGCCCGGGTGGGGGGTACGAGCAGTACTTC. Its protein is CASSLGPGGGYEQYF.

This clone came up a few times. The chain joins TRBV25-1 to TRBJ2-1; 8 nucleotides align to TRBD2. The CDR3 contains 17 residues. Germline-derived CDR1 and CDR2 are MGHDK and SYGVNS. Germline trimming cut 4 bases from V and 6 bases from J; bases unmatched to any gene: 14. CDR3 in amino acids: CASSVRGTSTLFNEQFF. Here the CDR3 DNA reads TGTGCCAGCAGTGTCCGAGGGACTAGTACGTTGTTCAATGAGCAGTTCTTC.

This chain joins TRBV18 and TRBJ1-2; D unresolved. Looked up from germline, CDR1 is KGHSH and CDR2 is LQKENI. CDR3 length equals 13 residues. V dropped 4 bases and J dropped 0 bases, with 6 bases sitting between them. The CDR3 loop is CASSQATNYGYTF. DNA for the CDR3: TGTGCCAGCTCACAAGCAACTAACTATGGCTACACCTTC.

This clone was seen only a few times. The sample carries other DNA sequences with the same CDR3. The gene calls are TRBV7-2 and TRBJ2-7; maybe TRBD2 (5 bases). This CDR3 region has 12 residues. Trimming removed 2 bases from V and 4 bases from J, with 6 bases in between. Germline-derived CDR1 and CDR2 are SGHTA and FQGNSA. CDR3 loop: CASSLTGYEQYF. The CDR3 DNA is TGTGCCAGCAGCTTAACGGGGTACGAGCAGTACTTC. The whole variable domain, remainder taken from reference TRBV7-2 and TRBJ2-7, is GAGVSQSPSNKVTEKGKDVELRCDPISGHTALYWYRQSLGQGLEFLIYFQGNSAPDKSGLPSDRFSAERTGGSVSTLTIQRTQQEDSAVYLCASSLTGYEQYFGPGTRLTVT.

The chain has TRBV7-6 and TRBJ1-1; TRBD1 might be the D (6 bases). V lost 5 bases and J 2 bases, leaving 18 bases between the germline ends. From germline, CDR1 is SGHVS and CDR2 FNYEAQ. This CDR3 comprises 16 residues. The CDR3 region is CASSPDSQYFNTEAFF. The CDR3 nucleotides read TGTGCCAGCAGCCCGGACAGTCAGTACTTTAACACTGAAGCTTTCTTT.

This clone has just a few counts. The genes are TRBV5-6 and TRBJ2-7, with 9 bases matching TRBD2. J lost 0 bases, V lost 3 bases, and 7 bases had no gene match. Germline values: CDR1 SGHDT, CDR2 YYEEEE. CDR3 length: 16 amino acids. The CDR3 here is CASSSGLARLSYEQYF. Here the CDR3 DNA reads TGTGCCAGCAGCTCAGGACTAGCGCGCCTCTCCTACGAGCAGTACTTC.

J is TRBJ2-2 and V is TRBV4-3, with D possibly matching TRBD2 (5 bases). The length of the CDR3 is 13 residues. Trimming cost V 0 bases and J 7 bases, with 6 bases left between them. In germline, CDR1 is LGHNA, CDR2 YSLEER. CDR3 protein: CASSQETSGELFF. CDR3 bases: TGCGCCAGCAGCCAAGAAACTAGCGGGGAGCTGTTTTTT.

V gene TRBV6-6 combines with J gene TRBJ1-4; D is undetermined. The length of the CDR3 is 13 residues. Germline V gives CDR1 MNHNY, CDR2 SVGAGI (reference sequence). V lost 5 bases and J 6 bases, leaving 10 bases between the germline ends. The CDR3, as DNA: TGTGCCAGCAGTCCCACCAGGCATGAAAAACTGTTTTTT. Translated, it gives CASSPTRHEKLFF.

This clone was detected a few times. CDR3 sequence: CAISEALSSAAETQYF. In nucleotides, the CDR3 is TGTGCCATCAGTGAGGCCTTATCTAGCGCCGCGGAGACCCAGTACTTC. The gene calls are TRBV10-3 and TRBJ2-5, with a weak D call TRBD2 (6 bases). Germline values: CDR1 ENHRY, CDR2 SYGVKD. This CDR3 has 16 amino acids. The V gene lost 2 bases and the J gene lost 5 bases, with 18 bases spanning the gap.

The gene calls are TRBV14 and TRBJ1-1; 8 nucleotides line up with TRBD1. The ends lost 4 bases at V and 0 bases at J; junction bases unmatched: 13. CDR3 size: 18 residues. CDR1 and CDR2 from the germline V gene are SGHDN and FVKESK. CDR3 DNA: TGTGCCAGCAGCCGAGAATGGACAGGGCTGGGATTGAACACTGAAGCTTTCTTT. Translated: CASSREWTGLGLNTEAFF. The full variable domain, with the rest looked up from reference TRBV14 and TRBJ1-1, is EAGVTQFPSHSVIEKGQTVTLRCDPISGHDNLYWYRRVMGKEIKFLLHFVKESKQDESGMPNNRFLAERTGGTYSTLKVQPAELEDSGVYFCASSREWTGLGLNTEAFFGQGTRLTVV.

This clone came up a few times. V usage is TRBV5-1 and J usage is TRBJ2-7; 9 bases line up with TRBD1. V was clipped by 4 bases and J by 1 base; unmatched bases: 6. CDR1 is SGHRS and CDR2 is YFSETQ in the germline V gene. There are 15 residues in the CDR3. The CDR3 protein is CASSKGQGPSYEQYF. CDR3 coding DNA: TGCGCCAGCAGCAAAGGACAGGGGCCGTCCTACGAGCAGTACTTC.

The chain couples TRBV9 to TRBJ1-6; D uncertain. The CDR3 is 18 amino acids. The V end lost 0 bases, the J end lost 7 bases, and 20 bases lay between the germline ends. CDR1 SGDLS and CDR2 YYNGEE come from the germline V gene. The CDR3 region is CASSVDGGRGLGNSPLHF. CDR3 nucleotides: TGTGCCAGCAGCGTAGACGGAGGGCGTGGGCTGGGGAATTCACCCCTCCACTTT. The full variable domain, with the rest looked up from reference TRBV9 and TRBJ1-6, is DSGVTQTPKHLITATGQRVTLRCSPRSGDLSVYWYQQSLDQGLQFLIQYYNGEERAKGNILERFSAQQFPDLHSELNLSSLELGDSALYFCASSVDGGRGLGNSPLHFGNGTRLTVT.

A remark on this clone: A read error may produce the germline difference seen at one junction end. The CDR3 nucleotides read TGTGTCAGCAGCTTAACAGCCTCCTACGAGCAGTACTTC. It yields the protein CVSSLTASYEQYF. J is TRBJ2-7 and V is TRBV7-9; D remains unclear. Germline V gene data show CDR1 as SEHNR and CDR2 as FQNEAQ (reference sequence). This CDR3 comprises 13 residues.

The V gene is TRBV6-5, the J gene TRBJ1-5; perhaps TRBD1 as D (6 bases). Germline CDR1 is MNHEY and CDR2 is SVGAGI. CDR3 size: 15 residues. V dropped 6 bases and J dropped 2 bases, with 14 bases sitting between them. The CDR3 DNA reads TGTGCCAGCAGCCCAGACAGGAGCGGCAATCAGCCCCAGCATTTT. Encoded protein: CASSPDRSGNQPQHF.

The chain recombines TRBV7-6 with TRBJ2-2; TRBD2 agrees at 9 bases. The J segment lost 2 bases and the V segment lost 5 bases, leaving 3 bases of the junction unmatched. CDR3 length equals 15 residues. Germline-derived CDR1 and CDR2 are SGHVS and FNYEAQ. The CDR3 sequence: CASSISGRNTGELFF. The CDR3 nucleotides read TGTGCCAGCAGCATTAGCGGGAGAAACACCGGGGAGCTGTTTTTT.

The chain employs TRBV6-1 and TRBJ2-5; TRBD2 aligns across 13 bases. In germline, CDR1 is MNHNS, CDR2 SASEGT. J lost 5 bases, V lost 7 bases, and 7 bases had no gene match. The CDR3 covers 15 residues. CDR3 amino acids: CASTRTSGSHETQYF. The CDR3 nucleotides read TGTGCCAGCACCCGGACTAGCGGGAGCCATGAGACCCAGTACTTC.

This clone was recorded a few times. This chain joins TRBV7-3 and TRBJ2-1, with TRBD2 matching over 15 bases. The germline V gene has CDR1 SGHTA and CDR2 FQGTGA. J was trimmed by 4 bases and V by 0 bases; bases with no gene match: 4. The CDR3 covers 18 residues. Here the CDR3 reads CASSLTGGLAGGYNEQFF. The CDR3 DNA reads TGTGCCAGCAGCTTAACGGGGGGACTAGCGGGAGGATACAATGAGCAGTTCTTC.

The chain carries TRBV27 and TRBJ1-5; 7 bases are shared with TRBD1. Germline values: CDR1 MNHEY, CDR2 SMNVEV (reference sequence). The ends lost 3 bases at V and 2 bases at J; junction bases unmatched: 7. The CDR3 spans 16 residues. In DNA, the CDR3 is TGTGCCAGCAGTTTCTTGGGAGGACAGGGCAATCAGCCCCAGCATTTT. Its protein is CASSFLGGQGNQPQHF.

This rearrangement joins TRBV2 to TRBJ2-1; 12 bases align to TRBD2. The CDR3 is made up of 17 amino acids. Germline V gene lookup returns CDR1 SNHLY and CDR2 FYNNEI. Trimming cost V 2 bases and J 2 bases; bases outside gene matches: 4. In DNA, the CDR3 is TGTGCCAGCAGTGAACTAGCGGGAGGGCCCCCCTACAATGAGCAGTTCTTC. This translates into CASSELAGGPPYNEQFF.

CDR3 nucleotide sequence: TGCGCCAGCAGCCCCGACAGGGGGTCCTACGAGCAGTACTTC. This codes for CASSPDRGSYEQYF. The rearrangement joins TRBV4-1 to TRBJ2-7; 9 positions agree with TRBD1. Per germline, CDR1 MGHRA and CDR2 YSYEKL. The CDR3 runs 14 residues. V was clipped by 4 bases and J by 1 base; unmatched bases: 2.

The V and J genes are TRBV5-5 and TRBJ2-7; 12 bases align to TRBD1. J was trimmed by 6 bases and V by 3 bases; bases with no gene match: 4. Germline V gene data show CDR1 as SGHKS and CDR2 as YYEKEE (reference sequence). The CDR3 sequence is 14 residues long. In DNA form, the CDR3 reads TGTGCCAGCAGCTCCGGGACAGGGGGCTCCGAGCAGTACTTC. Translated, it gives CASSSGTGGSEQYF.

V gene TRBV7-3 combines with J gene TRBJ2-7, with TRBD2 matching 8 bases. V lost 2 bases to trimming and J lost 5 bases; unmatched junction nucleotides: 2. Germline assignment: CDR1 SGHTA and CDR2 FQGTGA. The length of the CDR3 is 13 residues. The CDR3 sequence: CASSLAGGDEQYF. DNA of the CDR3: TGTGCCAGCAGCTTAGCGGGAGGTGACGAGCAGTACTTC.